The 4 T cell receptor beta chains below were found in one sample sequenced in a study of T cells after posttransplantation cyclophosphamide. Here immunoSEQ multiplex PCR was the method, and the copy in TCRdb shows in-frame clones only, minus some. The sample lists around 28,000 clones, none appearing once, the ten largest making up under 3%. Material: PBMCs. The receptors were gathered from a woman aged 55-69 years in good health, CMV-negative, and a related stem cell transplant donor.

Many counts were recorded for this clone. This chain connects TRBV5-6 to TRBJ1-1, with D unclear. Trimming pared 1 base from V and 1 base from J, leaving 5 bases between. The CDR3 runs to 13 residues. From germline, CDR1 is SGHDT and CDR2 YYEEEE. The CDR3 DNA reads as TGTGCCAGCAGCTTGCGAGGGAACACTGAAGCTTTCTTT. It yields the protein CASSLRGNTEAFF.

The chain links TRBV5-1 to TRBJ2-5; D may be TRBD2 (6 bases). The CDR3 consists of 18 residues. V was trimmed by 0 bases and J by 0 bases, leaving 18 bases between them. The germline CDR1 and CDR2 sequences are SGHRS and YFSETQ. The CDR3 coding sequence is TGCGCCAGCAGCTTGGCCACGGCCGCGGGGAACTACCAAGAGACCCAGTACTTC. This sequence encodes CASSLATAAGNYQETQYF.

This clone was seen at least ten times. This chain joins TRBV7-2 and TRBJ2-7, with D perhaps given as TRBD1 or TRBD2 (6 bases each). Per the germline V gene, CDR1 is SGHTA and CDR2 is FQGNSA. V lost 2 bases, J lost 2 bases, and 13 bases lay in between. The CDR3 covers 15 residues. In nucleotides, the CDR3 is TGTGCCAGCAGCTTAAGTGGAGGGGGTACCTACGAGCAGTACTTC. It specifies CASSLSGGGTYEQYF. Using reference TRBV7-2 and TRBJ2-7 for the parts outside the CDR3, the full variable domain is GAGVSQSPSNKVTEKGKDVELRCDPISGHTALYWYRQSLGQGLEFLIYFQGNSAPDKSGLPSDRFSAERTGGSVSTLTIQRTQQEDSAVYLCASSLSGGGTYEQYFGPGTRLTVT.

This clone has at least ten counts. This rearrangement joins TRBV7-3 to TRBJ2-5; 9 bases match TRBD1. The ends lost 5 bases at V and 2 bases at J; junction bases unmatched: 3. The length of the CDR3 is 14 residues. Germline V gene lookup returns CDR1 SGHTA and CDR2 FQGTGA. This CDR3 is CASSAGQGQETQYF. The CDR3 bases are TGTGCCAGCAGCGCGGGACAGGGACAAGAGACCCAGTACTTC. The full variable domain, with the rest looked up from reference TRBV7-3 and TRBJ2-5, is GAGVSQTPSNKVTEKGKYVELRCDPISGHTALYWYRQSLGQGPEFLIYFQGTGAADDSGLPNDRFFAVRPEGSVSTLKIQRTERGDSAVYLCASSAGQGQETQYFGPGTRLLVL.